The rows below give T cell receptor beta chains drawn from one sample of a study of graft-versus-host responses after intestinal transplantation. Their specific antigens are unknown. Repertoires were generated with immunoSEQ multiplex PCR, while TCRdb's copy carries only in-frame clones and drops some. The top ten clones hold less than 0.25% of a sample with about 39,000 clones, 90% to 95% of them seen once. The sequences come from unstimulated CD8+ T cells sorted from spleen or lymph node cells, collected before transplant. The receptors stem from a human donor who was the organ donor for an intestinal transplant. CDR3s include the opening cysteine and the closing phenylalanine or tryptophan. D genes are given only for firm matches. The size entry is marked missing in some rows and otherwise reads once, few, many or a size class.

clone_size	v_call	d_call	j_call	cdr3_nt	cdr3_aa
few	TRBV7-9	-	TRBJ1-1	TGTGCCAGCAGCTCACGGAACACTGAAGCTTTCTTT	CASSSRNTEAFF
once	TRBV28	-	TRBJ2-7	TGTGCCAGCAGTTCGGACCGCTGGGAGCAGTACTTC	CASSSDRWEQYF
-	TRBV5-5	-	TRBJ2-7	TGTGCCAGCAGCTTGGCCGCTGGTTACGAGCAGTACTTC	CASSLAAGYEQYF
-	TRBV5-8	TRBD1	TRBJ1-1	TGTGCCAGCAGCCGCCGAGACAGGGGATTCAGTGAAGCTTTCTTT	CASSRRDRGFSEAFF
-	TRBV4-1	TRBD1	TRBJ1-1	TGCGCCAGCAGCTCAAGCGGACAGGGCACTGAAGCTTTCTTT	CASSSSGQGTEAFF
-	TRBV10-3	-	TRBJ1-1	TGTGCCATCAGTGAGTACGACCCGGGACACCCGAACACTGAAGCTTTCTTT	CAISEYDPGHPNTEAFF
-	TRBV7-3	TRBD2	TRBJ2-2	TGTGCCAGCAGCTTAGAGGCTAGCGGGGGCCCTATACCGAACACCGGGGAGCTGTTTTTT	CASSLEASGGPIPNTGELFF
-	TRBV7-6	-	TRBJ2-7	TGTGCCAGCAGCCCCTGGAGCTCCTACGAGCAGTACTTC	CASSPWSSYEQYF
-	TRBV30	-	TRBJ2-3	TGTGCCTGGAGTGTACTAGGTGGAGATACGCAGTATTTT	CAWSVLGGDTQYF
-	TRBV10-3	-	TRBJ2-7	TGTGCAAGCCGAGGGACCCACAGCTCCTACGAGCAGTACTTC	CASRGTHSSYEQYF